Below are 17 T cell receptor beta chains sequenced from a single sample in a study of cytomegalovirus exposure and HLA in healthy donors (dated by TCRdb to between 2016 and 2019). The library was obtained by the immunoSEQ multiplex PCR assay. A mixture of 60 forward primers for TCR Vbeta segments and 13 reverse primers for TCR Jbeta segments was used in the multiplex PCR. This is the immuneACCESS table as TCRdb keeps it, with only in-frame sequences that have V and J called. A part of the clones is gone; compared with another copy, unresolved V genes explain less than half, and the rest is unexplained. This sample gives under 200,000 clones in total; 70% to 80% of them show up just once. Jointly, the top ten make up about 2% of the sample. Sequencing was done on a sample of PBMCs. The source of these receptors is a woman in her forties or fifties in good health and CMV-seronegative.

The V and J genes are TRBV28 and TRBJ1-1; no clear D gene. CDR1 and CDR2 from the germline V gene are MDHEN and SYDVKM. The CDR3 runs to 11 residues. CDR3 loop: CASQLYTEAFF. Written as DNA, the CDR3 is TGTGCTTCACAGTTATACACTGAAGCTTTCTTT.

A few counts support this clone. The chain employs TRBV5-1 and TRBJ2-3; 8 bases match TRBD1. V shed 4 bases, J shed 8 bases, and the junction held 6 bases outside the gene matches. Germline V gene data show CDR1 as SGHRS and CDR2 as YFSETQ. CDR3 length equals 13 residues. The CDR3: CASSGIQGATQYF. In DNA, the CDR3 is TGCGCCAGCAGCGGCATCCAGGGGGCTACGCAGTATTTT.

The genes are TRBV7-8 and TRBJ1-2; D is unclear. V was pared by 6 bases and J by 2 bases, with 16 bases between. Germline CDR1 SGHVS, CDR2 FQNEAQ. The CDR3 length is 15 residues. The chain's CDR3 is CASSPRSGNNYGYTF. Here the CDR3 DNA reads TGTGCCAGCAGTCCTCGGTCGGGAAACAACTATGGCTACACCTTC. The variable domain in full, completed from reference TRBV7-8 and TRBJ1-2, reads GAGVSQSPRYKVAKRGQDVALRCDPISGHVSLFWYQQALGQGPEFLTYFQNEAQLDKSGLPSDRFFAERPEGSVSTLKIQRTQQEDSAVYLCASSPRSGNNYGYTFGSGTRLTVV.

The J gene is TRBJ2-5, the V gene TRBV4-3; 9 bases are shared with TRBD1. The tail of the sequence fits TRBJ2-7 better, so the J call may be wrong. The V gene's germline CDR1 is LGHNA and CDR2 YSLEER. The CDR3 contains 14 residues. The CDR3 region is CASSQEDRGYEQYF. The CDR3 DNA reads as TGCGCCAGCAGCCAAGAGGACAGGGGCTACGAGCAGTACTTC.

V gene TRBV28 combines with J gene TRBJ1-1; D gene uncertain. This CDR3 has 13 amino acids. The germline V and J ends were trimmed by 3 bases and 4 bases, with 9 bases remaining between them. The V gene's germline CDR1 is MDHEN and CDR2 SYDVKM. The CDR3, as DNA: TGTGCCAGCAGTTTGACAATTGGCACTGAAGCTTTCTTT. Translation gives CASSLTIGTEAFF.

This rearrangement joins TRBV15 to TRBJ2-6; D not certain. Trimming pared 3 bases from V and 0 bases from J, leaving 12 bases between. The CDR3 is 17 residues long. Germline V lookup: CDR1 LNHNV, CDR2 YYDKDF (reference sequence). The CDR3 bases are TGTGCCACCAGCAGTGAGGTTGTCGGCTCTGGGGCCAACGTCCTGACTTTC. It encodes CATSSEVVGSGANVLTF.

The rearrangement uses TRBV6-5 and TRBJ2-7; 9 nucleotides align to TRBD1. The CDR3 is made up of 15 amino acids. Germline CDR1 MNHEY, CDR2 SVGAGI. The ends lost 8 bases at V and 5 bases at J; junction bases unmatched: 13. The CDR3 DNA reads TGTGCCAGCTTGCCCCTCCGGGACAGGGTCCACGAGCAGTACTTC. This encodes CASLPLRDRVHEQYF.

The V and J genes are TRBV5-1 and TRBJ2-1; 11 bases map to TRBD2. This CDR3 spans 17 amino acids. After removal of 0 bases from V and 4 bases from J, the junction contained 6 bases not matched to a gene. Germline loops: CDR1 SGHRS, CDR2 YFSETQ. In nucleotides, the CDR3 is TGCGCCAGCAGCTTGGGCCCTCTAGCGGGGGGATACAATGAGCAGTTCTTC. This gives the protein CASSLGPLAGGYNEQFF.

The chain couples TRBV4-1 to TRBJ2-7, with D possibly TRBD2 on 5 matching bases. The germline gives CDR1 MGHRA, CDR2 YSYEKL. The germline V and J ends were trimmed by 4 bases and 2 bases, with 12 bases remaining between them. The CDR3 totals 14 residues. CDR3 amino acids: CASSPLLEAYEQYF. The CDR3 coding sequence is TGCGCCAGCAGCCCCCTATTGGAGGCCTACGAGCAGTACTTC.

The CDR3 DNA reads as TGTGCCAGCAGTTTATGGACTAGCGGGGTTGTTGAGCAGTTCTTC. It specifies CASSLWTSGVVEQFF. This chain joins TRBV28 and TRBJ2-1, with 11 nucleotides matching TRBD2. Germline lookup yields CDR1 MDHEN and CDR2 SYDVKM. The length of the CDR3 is 15 residues. V lost 0 bases to trimming and J lost 9 bases; unmatched junction nucleotides: 4.

The CDR3 nucleotides read TGTGCCAGTAGTATAGGGGCCCCGGGAGGGAATCAGCCCCAGCATTTT. Amino acid sequence: CASSIGAPGGNQPQHF. The chain employs TRBV19 and TRBJ1-5; D is undetermined. There are 16 residues in the CDR3. The germline V and J ends were trimmed by 1 base and 4 bases, with 14 bases remaining between them. CDR1 is LNHDA, CDR2 SQIVND, per germline (reference sequence).

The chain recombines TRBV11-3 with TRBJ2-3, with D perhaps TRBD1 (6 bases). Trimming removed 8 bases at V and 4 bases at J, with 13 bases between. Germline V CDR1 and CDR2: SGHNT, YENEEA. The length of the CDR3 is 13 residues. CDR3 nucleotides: TGTGCCAGCTCCAGGGGTGGGGCAGATACGCAGTATTTT. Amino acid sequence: CASSRGGADTQYF.

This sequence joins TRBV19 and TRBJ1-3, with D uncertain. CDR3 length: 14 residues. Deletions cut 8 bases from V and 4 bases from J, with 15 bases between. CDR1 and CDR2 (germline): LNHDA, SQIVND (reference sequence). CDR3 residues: CASYDGGRGNTIYF. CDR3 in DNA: TGTGCCAGTTACGATGGAGGGCGAGGAAACACCATATATTTT.

As DNA, the CDR3 is TGTGCCAGCAGAAGGGACTACAATACGTTCACAGATACGCAGTATTTT. It codes for CASRRDYNTFTDTQYF. The rearrangement uses TRBV6-4 and TRBJ2-3; 7 bases fit TRBD2. Germline V gives CDR1 MRHNA, CDR2 SNTAGT. V trimming: 6 bases; J trimming: 2 bases; junction bases outside the gene matches: 11. This CDR3 has 16 amino acids.

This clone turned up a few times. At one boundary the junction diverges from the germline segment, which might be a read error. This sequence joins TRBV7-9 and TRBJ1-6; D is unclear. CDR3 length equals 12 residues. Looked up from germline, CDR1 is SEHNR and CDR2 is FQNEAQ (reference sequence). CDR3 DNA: TGTTCCAGCAGCCCAGTTAATTCACCCCTCCACTTT. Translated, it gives CSSSPVNSPLHF.

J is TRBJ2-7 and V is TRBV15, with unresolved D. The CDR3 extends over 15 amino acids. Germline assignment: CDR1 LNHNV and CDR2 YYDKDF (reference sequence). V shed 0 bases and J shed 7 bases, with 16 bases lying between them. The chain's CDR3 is CATSRDRLTMAEQYF. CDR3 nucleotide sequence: TGTGCCACCAGCAGAGATCGCCTCACCATGGCTGAGCAGTACTTC.

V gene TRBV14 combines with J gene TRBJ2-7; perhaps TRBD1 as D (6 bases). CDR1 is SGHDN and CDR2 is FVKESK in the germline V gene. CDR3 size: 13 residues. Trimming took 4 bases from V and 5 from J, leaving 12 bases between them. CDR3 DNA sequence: TGTGCCAGCAGCCCCAGGGGCAGGCACGAGCAGTACTTC. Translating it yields CASSPRGRHEQYF.